This entry concerns a single TCR beta chain. Between the trimmed V and J ends, which lost 3 bases and 2 bases, there was a span of 8 bases. From germline, CDR1 is SGHVS and CDR2 FNYEAQ. This CDR3 has 13 residues. This entry is derived from a study of cytomegalovirus exposure and HLA in healthy donors. The PCR employed 60 Vbeta primers together with 13 Jbeta primers. The assay was immunoSEQ multiplex PCR, and TCRdb's table has in-frame clones only and misses some. The sample contains 65,000 to 85,000 clones, around 80% of which appear only once. The sequence came from a man aged 50 to 60 in good health and CMV-seropositive. This sequence joins TRBV7-6 and TRBJ2-7, with D possibly matching TRBD2 (5 bases). Sequenced sample: PBMCs. The CDR3 DNA is TGTGCCAGCAGCTTGGGAGAGACCTACGAGCAGTACTTC. It translates to CASSLGETYEQYF.